This TCR beta chain was profiled in a study of CD8+CD57+ T cells in acquired aplastic anemia. Turning to the study itself: Sorting CD4+ and CD8+ cells gave DNA averaging about 3.1 ug. Healthy donors averaged about 10 million reads for CD4+ cells. Study outcomes and limitations: No significant patient-versus-control difference appeared in CD8+ Simpson's diversity.

V lost 3 bases, J lost 4 bases, and 14 bases lay in between. This CDR3 contains 15 residues. In germline, CDR1 is SEHNR, CDR2 FQNEAQ (reference sequence). Genomic DNA acted as the template from which TCR beta VDJ combination and CDR3 sequence profiling were carried out. TCRdb fed the reads into MiXCR, producing one record per CDR3 protein. The sample has a few hundred thousand distinct CDR3 sequences, 34% seen once. Turning to this clonotype: Its matching antigen is unknown.

The rearrangement links TRBV7-9 to TRBJ2-3, with a tentative D call TRBD1 (5 bases). The TCR was taken from a human donor in good health, serving as a control. The sequencing input was sorted CD4+, CD8+, or CD8+CD57+ T cells (not recorded which) from PBMCs. DNA of the CDR3: TGTGCCAGCAGCTTCCTGGGGCGAGGCGCAGATACGCAGTATTTT. Its protein product is CASSFLGRGADTQYF.